This T cell receptor beta chain was found in a study of naive and memory T cell subsets. As to treatment: skin biopsy from PPD injection site in Mantoux-positive individual. A UMI-containing oligonucleotide was joined by 3' ligation to the TCR cDNA template. Tuberculin skin test biopsies were taken where PPD was injected in Mantoux-positive people. Reverse transcription used DNase-treated unsorted total RNA, aiming for about 1 to 1000 ng. Ten or more counts support this clonotype. V was pared by 7 bases and J by 6 bases, with 15 bases between. CDR3 size: 13 residues. Per the germline V gene, CDR1 is SNHLY and CDR2 is FYNNEI. Four PCR rounds used nested alpha and beta constant region primers plus the SP2 primer. For blood and skin samples, reverse transcription used TCR alpha and beta constant primers. TCRdb independently ran MiXCR on the UMI-ligation and nested PCR reads; one entry per CDR3 protein. The table has fewer than 35,000 distinct CDR3 sequences, roughly 7.3% seen once; the top ten hold approximately 2.8%.

The TCR originated in an adult in good health. The rearrangement joins TRBV2 to TRBJ1-1; a weak D match, TRBD1 (6 bases). Material: skin, obtained from a tuberculin skin test site. CDR3 loop: CASIADRFAEAFF. The DNA of the CDR3 is TGTGCCAGCATAGCCGACAGGTTCGCTGAAGCTTTCTTT.